This TCR beta chain is from a study of T cell responses to AZD1222 COVID-19 vaccine. Whole-study findings and limits: Just a handful of people given AZD1222 tested seropositive at baseline. Repertoire sampling occurred only after the peak T cell response. Nearly half of unique spike-specific TCRs reportedly avoided B.1.351 and B.1.1.7 mutated regions. Donor demographics were predominantly white British with a female majority; clonal diversity may be underestimated.

The table came from immunoSEQ multiplex PCR; TCRdb's copy has only in-frame clones and leaves some out. Of 130,000 to 150,000 clones in the sample, approximately 90% were seen once. Details on this clone: The antigen is not known.

The CDR3 is 13 residues long. V shed 6 bases and J shed 5 bases, with 11 bases lying between them. The chain joins TRBV12-3 or TRBV12-4 to TRBJ1-5, with D tentatively TRBD1 (6 bases). This TCR was sampled from an adult in good health. The source material was peripheral blood, sampled on day 0 of AZD1222 vaccination. The CDR3 nucleotides read TGTGCCAGCAGCGAGGGGGGGGATCAGCCCCAGCATTTT. This sequence encodes CASSEGGDQPQHF.